Listed below are T cell receptor beta chains from one sample, sequenced in a study of CD8+CD57+ T cells in acquired aplastic anemia. TCRdb re-called the reads through MiXCR, storing one row per CDR3 protein. The table has around 130,000 distinct CDR3 sequences, under 60% seen once. Specimen: sorted CD4+, CD8+, or CD8+CD57+ T cells (not recorded which) from PBMCs. Receptors were obtained from a human donor with aplastic anemia. The CDR3 runs from the conserved cysteine through the conserved F or W. The D gene is left open where the match is weak. Rows give clone size only sometimes, using once, few, many, or a class for an expanded clone.

TRBJ2-7 TRBV12-3/TRBV12-4 15 many TRBD1 CASTPATGGRYEQYF TGTGCCAGCACCCCTGCCACAGGGGGCCGGTACGAGCAGTACTTC
TRBJ2-5 TRBV7-9 12 NA NA CASSLLLETQYF TGTGCCAGCAGCTTACTACTGGAGACCCAGTACTTC
TRBJ2-3 TRBV10-3 14 NA NA CAISWTNPTDTQYF TGTGCCATCAGTTGGACTAACCCCACAGATACGCAGTATTTT
TRBJ1-5 TRBV19 14 NA NA CASSIGTPKQPQHF TGTGCCAGTAGTATCGGGACACCGAAACAGCCCCAGCATTTT
TRBJ1-5 TRBV2 14 NA NA CASSEDRVYQPQHF TGTGCCAGCAGTGAAGACAGGGTTTATCAGCCCCAGCATTTT
TRBJ2-1 TRBV2 16 NA NA CASKRTGSSSYNEQFF TGTGCCAGCAAACGAACAGGATCGAGCTCCTACAATGAGCAGTTCTTC
TRBJ2-3 TRBV6-5 16 many TRBD1 CASSYSGDRGVDTQYF TGTGCCAGCAGTTACTCTGGGGACAGGGGGGTAGATACGCAGTATTTT
TRBJ2-7 TRBV6-1 14 NA TRBD2 CASSDSGGWGEQYF TGTGCCAGCAGTGATTCGGGGGGGTGGGGCGAGCAGTACTTC
TRBJ2-1 TRBV20-1 14 few TRBD2 CSATPGLAGDEQFF TGCAGTGCCACACCGGGACTAGCGGGCGATGAGCAGTTCTTC
TRBJ2-7 TRBV10-3 15 NA NA CAISESGTGGDEQYF TGTGCCATCAGTGAGTCTGGTACAGGGGGGGACGAGCAGTACTTC
TRBJ2-3 TRBV29-1 14 NA TRBD1 CSVQDREGTDTQYF TGCAGCGTCCAGGACAGGGAGGGCACAGATACGCAGTATTTT